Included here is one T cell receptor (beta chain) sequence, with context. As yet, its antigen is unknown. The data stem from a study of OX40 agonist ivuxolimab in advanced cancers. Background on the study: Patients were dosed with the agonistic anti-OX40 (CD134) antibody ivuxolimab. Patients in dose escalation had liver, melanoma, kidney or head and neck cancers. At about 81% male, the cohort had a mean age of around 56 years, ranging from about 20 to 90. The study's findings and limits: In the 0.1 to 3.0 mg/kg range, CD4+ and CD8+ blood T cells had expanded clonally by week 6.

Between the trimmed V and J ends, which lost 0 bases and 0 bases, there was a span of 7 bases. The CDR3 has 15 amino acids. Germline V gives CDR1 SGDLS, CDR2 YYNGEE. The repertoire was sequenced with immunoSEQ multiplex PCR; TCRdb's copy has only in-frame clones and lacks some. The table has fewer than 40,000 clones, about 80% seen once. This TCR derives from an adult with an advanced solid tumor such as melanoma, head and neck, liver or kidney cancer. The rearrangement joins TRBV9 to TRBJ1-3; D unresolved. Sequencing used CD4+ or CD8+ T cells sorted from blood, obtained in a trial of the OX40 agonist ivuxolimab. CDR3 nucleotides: TGTGCCAGCAGCGTAGGAGAGAGCTCTGGAAACACCATATATTTT. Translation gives CASSVGESSGNTIYF. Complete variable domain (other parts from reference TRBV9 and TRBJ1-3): DSGVTQTPKHLITATGQRVTLRCSPRSGDLSVYWYQQSLDQGLQFLIQYYNGEERAKGNILERFSAQQFPDLHSELNLSSLELGDSALYFCASSVGESSGNTIYFGEGSWLTVV.